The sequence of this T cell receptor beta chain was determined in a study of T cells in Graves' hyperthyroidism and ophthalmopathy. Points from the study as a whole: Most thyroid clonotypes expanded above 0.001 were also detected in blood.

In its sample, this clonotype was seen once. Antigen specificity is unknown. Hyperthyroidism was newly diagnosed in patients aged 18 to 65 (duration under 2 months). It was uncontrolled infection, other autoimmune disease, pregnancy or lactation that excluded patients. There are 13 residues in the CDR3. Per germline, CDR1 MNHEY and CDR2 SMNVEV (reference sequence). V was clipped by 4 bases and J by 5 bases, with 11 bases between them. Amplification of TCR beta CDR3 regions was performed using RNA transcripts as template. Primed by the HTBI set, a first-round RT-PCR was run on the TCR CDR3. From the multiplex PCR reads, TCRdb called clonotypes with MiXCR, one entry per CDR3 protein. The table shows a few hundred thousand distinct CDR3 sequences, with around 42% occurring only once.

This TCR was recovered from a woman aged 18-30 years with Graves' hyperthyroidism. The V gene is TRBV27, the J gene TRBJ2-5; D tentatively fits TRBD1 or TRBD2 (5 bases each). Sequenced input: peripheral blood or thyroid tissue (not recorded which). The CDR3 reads CASSSEDKETQYF. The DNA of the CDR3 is TGTGCCAGCAGTTCGGAGGACAAGGAGACCCAGTACTTC.